This T cell receptor beta chain is from a study of cytomegalovirus exposure and HLA in healthy donors. Looking at the study overall: In terms of ancestry, the Caucasian-associated cluster contained 80% to 90% of the 350 to 450 genotyped donors.

With 60 Vbeta and 13 Jbeta primers, the PCR was carried out. Libraries were prepared by immunoSEQ multiplex PCR; TCRdb keeps only in-frame clonotypes and omits some of them. The sample contains about 140,000 clones, 80% of which appear only once. This clone was counted a few times. This CDR3 region has 14 residues. Germline V gives CDR1 MRHNA, CDR2 SNTAGT. V shed 8 bases and J shed 0 bases, with 8 bases lying between them. This sequence was found in a man in his fifties or sixties in good health and CMV-seronegative. The rearrangement uses TRBV6-4 and TRBJ2-6, with unresolved D. Material: PBMCs. The CDR3 loop is CASRSSSGANVLTF. CDR3 sequence (DNA): TGTGCCAGCCGGAGTTCCTCTGGGGCCAACGTCCTGACTTTC.